This T cell receptor (beta chain) was sequenced in a study of cytomegalovirus exposure and HLA in healthy donors. PCR amplification relied on 60 Vbeta primers (plus 13 Jbeta primers). Assay: immunoSEQ multiplex PCR; the TCRdb copy retains only in-frame clones and omits some. The sample lists under 200,000 clones; 60% to 85% were seen once. Points from the study as a whole: Highly shared sequence variants in one cluster were likely a sequencing artifact. Follow-up analysis found HLA locus-dependent TCR association rates, highest for DRB1 and lowest for HLA-C. Some public TCRs appeared in many individuals, while most sequences were rare.

For this clone: Its antigen is undetermined.

Every donor was a healthy person donating bone marrow. V was pared by 6 bases and J by 3 bases, with 6 bases of the junction left unmatched. Germline assignment: CDR1 ENHRY and CDR2 SYGVKD. There are 14 residues in the CDR3. This clonotype was sampled from a man aged 40-49 years in good health and CMV-seronegative. Source material: PBMCs. This chain links TRBV10-3 with TRBJ1-2; 8 nucleotides align to TRBD1. CDR3 residues: CAIRVTDRDYGYTF. For the CDR3, the DNA is TGTGCCATCAGAGTAACGGACAGGGACTATGGCTACACCTTC.